This T cell receptor beta chain was retrieved from a study of cytomegalovirus exposure and HLA in healthy donors. Profiling relied on immunoSEQ multiplex PCR, and the TCRdb table lists in-frame clones only, not all of them. The sample contains some 150,000 clones, approximately 90% of which appear only once. This clone was detected once. Germline CDR1 reads MNHEY; CDR2 reads SVGAGI. This CDR3 is 14 amino acids long. Unmatched junction bases numbered 7, after V lost 2 bases and J lost 7 bases. This receptor was identified in a man aged 18 to 29 in good health and CMV-seronegative. Sequencing input: PBMCs. The chain joins TRBV6-5 to TRBJ2-7; 8 bases match TRBD2. DNA of the CDR3: TGTGCCAGCAGTTACAGCGGGAGTATAGGTGAGCAGTACTTC. Translated, it gives CASSYSGSIGEQYF.